This TCR beta chain was retrieved from a study of blood T cell repertoires in COVID-19. This table comes from immunoSEQ multiplex PCR, and its TCRdb copy is limited to in-frame clones, with some not included. The sample records some 350,000 clones, more than 75% being singletons. CDR1 LNHDA and CDR2 SQIVND come from the germline V gene (reference sequence). The CDR3 has 16 amino acids. Unmatched junction bases numbered 16, after V lost 9 bases and J lost 6 bases. Seattle participants joined during active infection and were tracked over time. The TCR sequence derives from a woman aged 45 to 65 with COVID-19, enrolled during active disease. The rearrangement links TRBV19 to TRBJ2-3, with TRBD2 identical over 9 bases. The specimen was peripheral blood. The CDR3 region is CASSGRTADYYDTQYF. The CDR3 bases are TGTGCCAGCAGCGGGAGGACGGCCGATTACTACGATACGCAGTATTTT.